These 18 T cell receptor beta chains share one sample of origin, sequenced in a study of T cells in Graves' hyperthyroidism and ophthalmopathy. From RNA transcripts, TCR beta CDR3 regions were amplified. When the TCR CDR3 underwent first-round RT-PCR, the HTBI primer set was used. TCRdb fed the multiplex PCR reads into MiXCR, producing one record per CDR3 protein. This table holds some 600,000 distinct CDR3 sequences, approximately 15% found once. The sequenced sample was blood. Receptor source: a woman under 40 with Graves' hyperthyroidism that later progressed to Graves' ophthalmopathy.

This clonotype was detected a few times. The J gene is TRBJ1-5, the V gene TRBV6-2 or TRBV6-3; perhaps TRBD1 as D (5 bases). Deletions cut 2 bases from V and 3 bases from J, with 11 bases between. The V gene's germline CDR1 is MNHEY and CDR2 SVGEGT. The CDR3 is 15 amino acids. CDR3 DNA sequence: TGTGCCAGCAGTTACCGGAGACAGTCCAATCAGCCCCAGCATTTT. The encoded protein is CASSYRRQSNQPQHF.

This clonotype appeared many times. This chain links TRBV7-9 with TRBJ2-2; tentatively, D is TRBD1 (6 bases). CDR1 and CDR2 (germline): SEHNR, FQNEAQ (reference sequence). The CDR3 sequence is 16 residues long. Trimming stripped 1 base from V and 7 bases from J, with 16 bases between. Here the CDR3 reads CASSLVRTVEFGELFF. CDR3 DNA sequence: TGTGCCAGCAGCTTAGTGCGGACAGTCGAATTCGGGGAGCTGTTTTTT.

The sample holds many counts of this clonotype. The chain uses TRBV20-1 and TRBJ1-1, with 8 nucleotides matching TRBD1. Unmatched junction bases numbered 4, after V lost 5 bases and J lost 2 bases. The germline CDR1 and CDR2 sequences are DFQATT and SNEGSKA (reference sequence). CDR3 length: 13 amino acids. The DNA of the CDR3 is TGCAGTGCTCAGGACAGGGCTAACACTGAAGCTTTCTTT. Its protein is CSAQDRANTEAFF.

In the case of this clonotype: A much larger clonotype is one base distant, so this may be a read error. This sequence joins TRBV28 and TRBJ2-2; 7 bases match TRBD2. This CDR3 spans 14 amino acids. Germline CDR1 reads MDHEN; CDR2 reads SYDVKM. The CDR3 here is CASRSGKNTRELFF. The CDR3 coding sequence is TGTGCCAGCCGGAGCGGGAAGAACACCAGGGAGCTGTTTTTT. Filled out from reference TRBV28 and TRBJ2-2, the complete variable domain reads DVKVTQSSRYLVKRTGEKVFLECVQDMDHENMFWYRQDPGLGLRLIYFSYDVKMKEKGDIPEGYSVSREKKERFSLILESASTNQTSMYLCASRSGKNTRELFFGEGSRLTVL.

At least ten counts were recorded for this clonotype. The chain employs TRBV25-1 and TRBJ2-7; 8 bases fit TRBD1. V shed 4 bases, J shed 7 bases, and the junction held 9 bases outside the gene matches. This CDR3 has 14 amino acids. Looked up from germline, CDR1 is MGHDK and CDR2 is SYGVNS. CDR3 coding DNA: TGTGCCAGCAGTGCCCCGGACAGGGACGGAGAGCAGTACTTC. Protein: CASSAPDRDGEQYF.

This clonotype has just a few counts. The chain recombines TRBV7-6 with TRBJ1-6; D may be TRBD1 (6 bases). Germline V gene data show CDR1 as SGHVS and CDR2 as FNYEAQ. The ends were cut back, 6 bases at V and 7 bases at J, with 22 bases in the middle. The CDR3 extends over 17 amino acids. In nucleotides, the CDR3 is TGTGCCAGCAGTGACGAAGGACAGACGATTACCAATTCACCCCTCCACTTT. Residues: CASSDEGQTITNSPLHF.

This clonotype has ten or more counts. CDR3: CASSAGGNTEAFF. CDR3 in DNA: TGTGCCAGCAGTGCCGGGGGAAACACTGAAGCTTTCTTT. The chain uses TRBV12-3 or TRBV12-4 and TRBJ1-1; D is perhaps TRBD1 (5 bases). The CDR3 totals 13 residues. V was trimmed by 5 bases and J by 2 bases, leaving 9 bases between them.

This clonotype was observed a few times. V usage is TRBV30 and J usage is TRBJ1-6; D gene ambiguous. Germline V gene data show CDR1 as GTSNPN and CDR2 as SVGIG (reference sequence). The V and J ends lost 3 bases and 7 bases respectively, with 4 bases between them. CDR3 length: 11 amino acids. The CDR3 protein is CAWSENSPLHF. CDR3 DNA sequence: TGTGCCTGGAGCGAGAATTCACCCCTCCACTTT.

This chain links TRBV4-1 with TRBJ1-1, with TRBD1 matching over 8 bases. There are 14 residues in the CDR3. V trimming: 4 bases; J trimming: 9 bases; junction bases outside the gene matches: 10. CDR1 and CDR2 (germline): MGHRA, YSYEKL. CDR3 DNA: TGCGCCAGCAGCCCTCCGACAGGGGAGAGGAAAGCTTTCTTT. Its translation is CASSPPTGERKAFF.

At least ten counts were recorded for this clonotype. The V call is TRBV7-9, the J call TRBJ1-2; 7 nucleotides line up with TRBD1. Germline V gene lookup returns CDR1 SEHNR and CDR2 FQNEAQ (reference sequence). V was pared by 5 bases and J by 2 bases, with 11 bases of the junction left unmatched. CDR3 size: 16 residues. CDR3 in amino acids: CASSLLETGWNYGYTF. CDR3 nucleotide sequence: TGTGCCAGCAGCCTCCTAGAGACAGGGTGGAACTATGGCTACACCTTC.

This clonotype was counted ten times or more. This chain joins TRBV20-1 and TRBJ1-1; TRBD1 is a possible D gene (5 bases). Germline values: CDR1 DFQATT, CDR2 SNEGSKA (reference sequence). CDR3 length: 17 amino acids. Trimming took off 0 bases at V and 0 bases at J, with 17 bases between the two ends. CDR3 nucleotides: TGCAGTGCTAGAGATCAAAGAACAGGAGGGATGAACACTGAAGCTTTCTTT. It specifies CSARDQRTGGMNTEAFF.

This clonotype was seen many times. CDR3 in DNA: TGTGCCAGCAGCCCCCTACAGGGCGAGCAGTACTTC. Its translation: CASSPLQGEQYF. The V and J genes are TRBV7-9 and TRBJ2-7; D might be TRBD1 (6 bases). Trimming removed 5 bases from V and 6 bases from J, with 11 bases in between. CDR1 is SEHNR, CDR2 FQNEAQ, per germline (reference sequence). The CDR3 covers 12 residues.

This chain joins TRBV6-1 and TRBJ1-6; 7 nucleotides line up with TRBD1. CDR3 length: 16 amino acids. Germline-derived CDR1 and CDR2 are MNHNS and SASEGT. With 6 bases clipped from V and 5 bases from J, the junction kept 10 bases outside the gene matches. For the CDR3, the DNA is TGTGCCAGCAGCGCACATACCGGGACAGATAATTCACCCCTCCACTTT. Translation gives CASSAHTGTDNSPLHF.

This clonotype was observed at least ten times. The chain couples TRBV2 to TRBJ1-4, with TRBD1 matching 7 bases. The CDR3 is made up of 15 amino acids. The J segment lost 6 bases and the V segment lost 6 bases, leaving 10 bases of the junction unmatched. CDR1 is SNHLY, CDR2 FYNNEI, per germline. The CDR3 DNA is TGTGCCAGCAGCGATACCCGGGACAGTGATGAAAAACTGTTTTTT. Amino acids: CASSDTRDSDEKLFF.

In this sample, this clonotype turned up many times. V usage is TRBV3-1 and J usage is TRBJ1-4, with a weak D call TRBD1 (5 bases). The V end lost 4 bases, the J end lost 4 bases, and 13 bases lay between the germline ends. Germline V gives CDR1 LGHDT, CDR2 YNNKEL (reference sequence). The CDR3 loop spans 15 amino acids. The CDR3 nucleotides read TGTGCCAGCAGCCCGGAGGCGGGGGTTAATGAAAAACTGTTTTTT. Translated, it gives CASSPEAGVNEKLFF.

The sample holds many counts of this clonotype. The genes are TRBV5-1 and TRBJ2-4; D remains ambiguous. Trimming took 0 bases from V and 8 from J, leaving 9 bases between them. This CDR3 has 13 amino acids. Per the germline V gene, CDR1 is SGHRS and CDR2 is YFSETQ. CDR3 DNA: TGCGCCAGCAGCTTGGAAGGGTACGACATTCAGTACTTC. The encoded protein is CASSLEGYDIQYF.

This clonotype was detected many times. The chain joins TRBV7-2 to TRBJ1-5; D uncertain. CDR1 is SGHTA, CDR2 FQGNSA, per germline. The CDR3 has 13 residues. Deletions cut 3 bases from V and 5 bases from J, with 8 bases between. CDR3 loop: CASSFDRHQPQHF. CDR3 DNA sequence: TGTGCCAGCAGCTTCGACCGCCATCAGCCCCAGCATTTT.

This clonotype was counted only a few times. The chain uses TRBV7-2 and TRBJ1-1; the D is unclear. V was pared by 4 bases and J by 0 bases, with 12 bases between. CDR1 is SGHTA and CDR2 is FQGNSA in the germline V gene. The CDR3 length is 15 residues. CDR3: CASSSELLVNTEAFF. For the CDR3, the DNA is TGTGCCAGCAGCTCCGAATTATTGGTGAACACTGAAGCTTTCTTT.